The 23 T cell receptor beta chains below come from one sample, sequenced in a study of T cells after somatic rescue of genetic block. Repertoires were generated with immunoSEQ multiplex PCR, while TCRdb's copy carries only in-frame clones and drops some. The profile shows about 120,000 clones, about 89% of them singletons. Sample: peripheral blood mononuclear cells (PBMCs). The receptor source for this set is a woman aged 18-35 years.

The chain has TRBV5-1 and TRBJ1-1; a weak D match, TRBD1 (5 bases). Germline CDR1 is SGHRS and CDR2 is YFSETQ. V lost 0 bases, J lost 1 base, and 13 bases lay in between. CDR3 length equals 16 residues. CDR3: CASSLDGAGRNTEAFF. CDR3 DNA: TGCGCCAGCAGCTTGGATGGGGCGGGAAGGAACACTGAAGCTTTCTTT. Full variable domain (remainder filled in from reference TRBV5-1 and TRBJ1-1): KAGVTQTPRYLIKTRGQQVTLSCSPISGHRSVSWYQQTPGQGLQFLFEYFSETQRNKGNFPGRFSGRQFSNSRSEMNVSTLELGDSALYLCASSLDGAGRNTEAFFGQGTRLTVV.

This sequence joins TRBV19 and TRBJ1-3; 9 bases map to TRBD1. This CDR3 region has 17 residues. After removal of 8 bases from V and 4 bases from J, the junction contained 15 bases not matched to a gene. CDR1 is LNHDA and CDR2 is SQIVND in the germline V gene (reference sequence). CDR3 amino acids: CASSIPGTGITGNTIYF. CDR3 coding DNA: TGTGCCAGTTCCATTCCCGGGACAGGGATTACAGGAAACACCATATATTTT. Looking up the rest from reference TRBV19 and TRBJ1-3 gives the full variable domain: DGGITQSPKYLFRKEGQNVTLSCEQNLNHDAMYWYRQDPGQGLRLIYYSQIVNDFQKGDIAEGYSVSREKKESFPLTVTSAQKNPTAFYLCASSIPGTGITGNTIYFGEGSWLTVV.

V gene TRBV6-5 combines with J gene TRBJ1-1; 10 bases are shared with TRBD1. Per the germline V gene, CDR1 is MNHEY and CDR2 is SVGAGI. The V and J ends lost 5 bases and 10 bases, in that order; junction bases with no gene match: 7. The CDR3 spans 13 residues. Here the CDR3 DNA reads TGTGCCAGCAGTGTTGGGACAGGGGCCATAGCTTTCTTT. Encoded protein: CASSVGTGAIAFF.

This rearrangement joins TRBV27 to TRBJ2-3; D is perhaps TRBD1 (5 bases). The CDR3 covers 14 residues. CDR1 and CDR2 (germline): MNHEY, SMNVEV (reference sequence). The V and J ends lost 7 bases and 6 bases respectively, with 17 bases between them. The CDR3 is CASNPGKSSDTQYF. In nucleotides, the CDR3 is TGTGCCAGCAACCCAGGGAAGAGTTCTGATACGCAGTATTTT.

The count of this clone is one. This chain links TRBV28 with TRBJ2-7, with D hard to call. Germline lookup yields CDR1 MDHEN and CDR2 SYDVKM. The CDR3 spans 13 residues. V dropped 3 bases and J dropped 2 bases, with 8 bases sitting between them. For the CDR3, the DNA is TGTGCCAGCAGTTTTAAGGTGCCCTACGAGCAGTACTTC. This sequence encodes CASSFKVPYEQYF.

The chain combines TRBV19 with TRBJ2-7; D gene ambiguous. Germline V CDR1 and CDR2: LNHDA, SQIVND (reference sequence). The CDR3 extends over 12 amino acids. V was trimmed by 5 bases and J by 1 base, leaving 6 bases between them. This chain's CDR3 is CASSAESYEQYF. CDR3 in DNA: TGTGCCAGTAGTGCAGAGTCCTACGAGCAGTACTTC. The complete variable domain, with remaining parts taken from reference TRBV19 and TRBJ2-7, reads DGGITQSPKYLFRKEGQNVTLSCEQNLNHDAMYWYRQDPGQGLRLIYYSQIVNDFQKGDIAEGYSVSREKKESFPLTVTSAQKNPTAFYLCASSAESYEQYFGPGTRLTVT.

This chain connects TRBV7-9 to TRBJ2-1; TRBD2 matches at 10 bases. The CDR3 totals 15 residues. Trimming at V came to 0 bases and at J to 9 bases, leaving 5 bases not matched to a gene. CDR1 SEHNR and CDR2 FQNEAQ come from the germline V gene (reference sequence). CDR3 DNA sequence: TGTGCCAGCAGCTTAGCAAGCGGGGGGGCCGTTGAGCAGTTCTTC. This translates into CASSLASGGAVEQFF. The variable domain in full, with the rest retrieved from reference TRBV7-9 and TRBJ2-1, is DTGVSQNPRHKITKRGQNVTFRCDPISEHNRLYWYRQTLGQGPEFLTYFQNEAQLEKSRLLSDRFSAERPKGSFSTLEIQRTEQGDSAMYLCASSLASGGAVEQFFGPGTRLTVL.

The V call is TRBV2, the J call TRBJ2-5; the match to TRBD2 covers 9 bases. Germline V gene sequence: CDR1 SNHLY, CDR2 FYNNEI. The CDR3 loop spans 15 amino acids. V was pared by 6 bases and J by 1 base, with 6 bases of the junction left unmatched. The CDR3 is CASRQAGGRQETQYF. CDR3 bases: TGTGCCAGCAGACAAGCGGGGGGTCGCCAAGAGACCCAGTACTTC.

This chain uses TRBV6-1 with TRBJ2-7, with TRBD1 identical over 7 bases. Trimming cost V 6 bases and J 2 bases; bases outside gene matches: 10. Per germline, CDR1 MNHNS and CDR2 SASEGT. The CDR3 runs 15 residues. The CDR3 protein is CASSDPGTVAYEQYF. CDR3 nucleotides: TGTGCCAGCAGCGACCCCGGGACAGTTGCCTACGAGCAGTACTTC.

Comments on this clone: The germline gene is not matched at one end of the junction; a read error may be the cause. J is TRBJ2-5 and V is TRBV18; D is uncertain. Per germline, CDR1 KGHSH and CDR2 LQKENI. This CDR3 has 12 residues. CDR3 DNA: TGTGCCAGCTCATCCTACCAGGAGACCCAGTACTTC. It translates to CASSSYQETQYF. The full variable domain, its missing parts supplied by reference TRBV18 and TRBJ2-5, is NAGVMQNPRHLVRRRGQEARLRCSPMKGHSHVYWYRQLPEEGLKFMVYLQKENIIDESGMPKERFSAEFPKEGPSILRIQQVVRGDSAAYFCASSSYQETQYFGPGTRLLVL.

V is TRBV7-8 and J is TRBJ1-1; D not resolved. Trimming left V 1 base short and J 2 bases short, with 11 bases between. Germline CDR1 reads SGHVS; CDR2 reads FQNEAQ. CDR3 length: 15 amino acids. The DNA for the CDR3 is TGTGCCAGCAGCTTAGTTATGGTTCGAAACACTGAAGCTTTCTTT. This sequence encodes CASSLVMVRNTEAFF.

The J gene is TRBJ1-5, the V gene TRBV7-7; D is possibly TRBD1 (5 bases). The CDR3 spans 18 residues. The germline CDR1 and CDR2 sequences are SSHAT and FNYEAQ (reference sequence). V was clipped by 1 base and J by 0 bases, with 16 bases between them. In DNA form, the CDR3 reads TGTGCCAGCAGCTTAGGCGCAGGGAAGGGAAGTAGCAATCAGCCCCAGCATTTT. Its protein product is CASSLGAGKGSSNQPQHF. The whole variable domain, filled in from reference TRBV7-7 and TRBJ1-5, reads GAGVSQSPRYKVTKRGQDVTLRCDPISSHATLYWYQQALGQGPEFLTYFNYEAQPDKSGLPSDRFSAERPEGSISTLTIQRTEQRDSAMYRCASSLGAGKGSSNQPQHFGDGTRLSIL.

The V gene is TRBV11-3, the J gene TRBJ1-1; D remains ambiguous. Germline V gives CDR1 SGHNT, CDR2 YENEEA. This CDR3 is 18 amino acids long. V lost 4 bases and J lost 0, with 21 bases in between. The CDR3 DNA reads TGTGCCAGCAGCTCGCCTGCCCGGATGGGGAAAATGAACACTGAAGCTTTCTTT. Translated: CASSSPARMGKMNTEAFF. Combining the CDR3 with reference TRBV11-3 and TRBJ1-1 gives the whole variable domain EAGVVQSPRYKIIEKKQPVAFWCNPISGHNTLYWYLQNLGQGPELLIRYENEEAVDDSQLPKDRFSAERLKGVDSTLKIQPAELGDSAVYLCASSSPARMGKMNTEAFFGQGTRLTVV.

The CDR3 spells CASSSLTGGSYEQYF. In DNA, the CDR3 is TGTGCCAGCAGTTCCTTGACGGGGGGATCCTACGAGCAGTACTTC. The chain uses TRBV6-5 and TRBJ2-7; the match to TRBD2 covers 7 bases. Germline V gene data show CDR1 as MNHEY and CDR2 as SVGAGI. The V gene end was trimmed by 4 bases and the J gene end by 1 base; junction bases not matched to a gene: 7. This CDR3 comprises 15 residues.

This sequence joins TRBV5-4 and TRBJ1-4; D might be TRBD1 (6 bases). Trimming left V 3 bases short and J 5 bases short, with 11 bases between. The CDR3 is made up of 14 amino acids. Per the germline V gene, CDR1 is SGHNT and CDR2 is YYREEE (reference sequence). CDR3 region: CASSSGQLNEKLFF. The CDR3 DNA sequence: TGTGCCAGCAGCTCTGGACAGTTAAATGAAAAACTGTTTTTT.

The V call is TRBV29-1, the J call TRBJ1-1; D possibly corresponds to TRBD1 (6 bases). CDR1 and CDR2 from the germline V gene are SQVTM and ANQGSEA. V lost 4 bases and J lost 5, with 14 bases in between. CDR3 length equals 13 residues. The CDR3 region is CSVVRNRVTEAFF. The CDR3 DNA is TGCAGCGTTGTACGGAACAGGGTTACTGAAGCTTTCTTT.

J is TRBJ1-3 and V is TRBV4-3; no firm D call. The CDR3 length is 15 residues. Looked up from germline, CDR1 is LGHNA and CDR2 is YSLEER. V shed 4 bases and J shed 2 bases, with 12 bases lying between them. This CDR3 is CASSPSPVAGNTIYF. In DNA form, the CDR3 reads TGCGCCAGCAGCCCTAGTCCAGTAGCTGGAAACACCATATATTTT.

The V call is TRBV7-2, the J call TRBJ1-2, with D perhaps TRBD1 (5 bases). V lost 4 bases and J lost 6, with 27 bases in between. The CDR3 has 18 residues. Germline loops: CDR1 SGHTA, CDR2 FQGNSA. The CDR3 is CASSSPTGTHRGEDGYTF. As DNA, the CDR3 is TGTGCCAGCAGCTCCCCGACCGGGACTCACCGCGGGGAGGATGGCTACACCTTC.

This chain links TRBV7-2 with TRBJ2-7; a weak D match, TRBD1 (5 bases). Between the trimmed V and J ends, which lost 5 bases and 6 bases, there was a span of 11 bases. Germline assignment: CDR1 SGHTA and CDR2 FQGNSA. The CDR3 extends over 12 amino acids. The CDR3 reads CASSQAGSEQYF. CDR3 sequence (DNA): TGTGCCAGCAGCCAGGCAGGGTCCGAGCAGTACTTC.

This chain connects TRBV7-9 to TRBJ1-5; 10 nucleotides agree with TRBD1. Germline CDR1 and CDR2: SEHNR and FQNEAQ (reference sequence). This CDR3 region has 18 residues. With V trimmed by 5 bases and J by 0 bases, 10 bases remained unmatched. CDR3 bases: TGTGCCAGCAGCGGAGGGACAGGGGAAATATATAGCAATCAGCCCCAGCATTTT. It yields the protein CASSGGTGEIYSNQPQHF.

The J gene is TRBJ2-7, the V gene TRBV5-3; D remains unclear. TRBV5-3 is an ORF, and what it does is uncertain. Trimming shortened V by 2 bases and J by 3 bases, and 9 bases separated the two germline ends. The length of the CDR3 is 13 residues. The chain's CDR3 is CARSLGRNYEQYF. CDR3 DNA: TGTGCCAGAAGCTTAGGTCGGAACTACGAGCAGTACTTC.

The genes are TRBV5-1 and TRBJ1-2; maybe TRBD1 (6 bases). Trimming pared 1 base from V and 7 bases from J, leaving 20 bases between. Per germline, CDR1 SGHRS and CDR2 YFSETQ. The CDR3 extends over 16 amino acids. The CDR3 is CASSLTGPPKTGGYTF. The CDR3 region has the DNA TGCGCCAGCAGCTTGACAGGGCCGCCTAAAACAGGTGGCTACACCTTC.

The chain carries TRBV7-9 and TRBJ1-6; D not certain. V lost 5 bases, J lost 7 bases, and 9 bases lay in between. Germline V gene data show CDR1 as SEHNR and CDR2 as FQNEAQ (reference sequence). The CDR3 sequence is 13 residues long. The CDR3 loop reads CASSREVNSPLHF. The CDR3, as DNA: TGTGCCAGCAGCCGGGAGGTCAATTCACCCCTCCACTTT.